This entry is about one T cell receptor beta chain. What it binds is not known. Germline CDR1 is SGHRS and CDR2 is YFSETQ. This CDR3 has 14 residues. Trimming left V 0 bases short and J 1 base short, with 7 bases between. This sample stems from a study of untreated major depressive disorder. Notes on the study in general: TRBV05-01 (Vbeta 5.1) usage was higher in CD4+ T cells of depressed patients than controls. Only three preselected Vbeta families were compared in sequencing.

DSM-IV major depressive disorder patients had Hamilton Rating Scale scores of 18 or more. Some clones are missing from TCRdb's copy, which holds only in-frame ones; the method was immunoSEQ multiplex PCR. The sample records under 20,000 clones, approximately 92% being singletons. Sequencing was carried out using CD4+ T cells from PBMCs. This sequence originates from a woman aged 35 to 49 with major depressive disorder. This rearrangement joins TRBV5-1 to TRBJ1-2; D might be TRBD1 (6 bases). The CDR3 coding sequence is TGCGCCAGCAGCTTGGCAGGGGATAACTATGGCTACACCTTC. Residues: CASSLAGDNYGYTF.